This TCR beta chain was captured in a study of a mutant IDH1 vaccine in newly diagnosed glioma. Turning to this clone: The antigen remains unidentified.

Time point given: week 23, last vaccination. It was 300 ug of mutant IDH1 20-mer peptide that made up each vaccine dose, given with topical imiquimod. The CDR3 is 16 amino acids. Germline V gene sequence: CDR1 MRHNA, CDR2 SNTAGT. Trimming stripped 0 bases from V and 5 bases from J, with 13 bases between. The method was immunoSEQ multiplex PCR; TCRdb's version includes in-frame clones alone and lacks a portion of them. The repertoire has tens of thousands of clones, roughly 81% of them found once; the top ten carry 5% to 6%. The source material was PBMCs, sampled from a glioma patient whose treatment included an IDH1 peptide vaccine. This receptor was obtained from a man between 40 and 49 years old with glioma. The V gene is TRBV6-4, the J gene TRBJ2-2; maybe TRBD2 (5 bases). The DNA for the CDR3 is TGTGCCAGCAGTGACTCGGGCCTAGCAGCTACCGGGGAGCTGTTTTTT. Translating gives CASSDSGLAATGELFF.